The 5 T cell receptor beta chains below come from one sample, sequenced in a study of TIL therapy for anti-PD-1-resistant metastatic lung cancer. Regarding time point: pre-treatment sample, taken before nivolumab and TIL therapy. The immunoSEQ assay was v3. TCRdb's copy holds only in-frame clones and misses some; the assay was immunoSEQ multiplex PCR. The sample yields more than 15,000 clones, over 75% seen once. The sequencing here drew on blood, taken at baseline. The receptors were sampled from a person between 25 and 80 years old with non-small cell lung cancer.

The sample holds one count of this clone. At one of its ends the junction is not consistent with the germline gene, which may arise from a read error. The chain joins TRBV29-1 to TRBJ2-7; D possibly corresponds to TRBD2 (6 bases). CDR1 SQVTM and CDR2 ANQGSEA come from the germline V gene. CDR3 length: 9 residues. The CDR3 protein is CSVGGGRDF. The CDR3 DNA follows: TGCAGCGTGGGAGGCGGACGGGACTTC.

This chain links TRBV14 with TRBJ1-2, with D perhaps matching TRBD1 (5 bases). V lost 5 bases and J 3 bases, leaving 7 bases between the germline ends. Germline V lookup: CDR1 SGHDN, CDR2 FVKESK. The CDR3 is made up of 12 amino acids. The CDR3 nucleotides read TGTGCCAGCAGCGGGGGGTACTATGGCTACACCTTC. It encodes CASSGGYYGYTF.

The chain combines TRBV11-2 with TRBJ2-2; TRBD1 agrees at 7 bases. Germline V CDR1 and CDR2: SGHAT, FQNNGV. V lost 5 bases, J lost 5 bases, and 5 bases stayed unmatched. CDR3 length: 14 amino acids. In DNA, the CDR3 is TGTGCCAGCAGCCCGGGACAGACGACCGGGGAGCTGTTTTTT. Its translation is CASSPGQTTGELFF.

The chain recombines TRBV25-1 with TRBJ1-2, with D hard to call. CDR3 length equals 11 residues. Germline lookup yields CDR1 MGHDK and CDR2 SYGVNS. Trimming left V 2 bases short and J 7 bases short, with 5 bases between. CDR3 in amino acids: CASSEISGYTF. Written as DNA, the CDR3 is TGTGCCAGCAGTGAAATCTCTGGCTACACCTTC.

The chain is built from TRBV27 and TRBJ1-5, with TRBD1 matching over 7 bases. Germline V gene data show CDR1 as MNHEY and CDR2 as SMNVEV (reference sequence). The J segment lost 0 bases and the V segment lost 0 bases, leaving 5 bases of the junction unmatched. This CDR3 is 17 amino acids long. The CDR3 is CASSLSRDSYSNQPQHF. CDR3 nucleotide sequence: TGTGCCAGCAGTTTATCCCGGGACAGCTATAGCAATCAGCCCCAGCATTTT.